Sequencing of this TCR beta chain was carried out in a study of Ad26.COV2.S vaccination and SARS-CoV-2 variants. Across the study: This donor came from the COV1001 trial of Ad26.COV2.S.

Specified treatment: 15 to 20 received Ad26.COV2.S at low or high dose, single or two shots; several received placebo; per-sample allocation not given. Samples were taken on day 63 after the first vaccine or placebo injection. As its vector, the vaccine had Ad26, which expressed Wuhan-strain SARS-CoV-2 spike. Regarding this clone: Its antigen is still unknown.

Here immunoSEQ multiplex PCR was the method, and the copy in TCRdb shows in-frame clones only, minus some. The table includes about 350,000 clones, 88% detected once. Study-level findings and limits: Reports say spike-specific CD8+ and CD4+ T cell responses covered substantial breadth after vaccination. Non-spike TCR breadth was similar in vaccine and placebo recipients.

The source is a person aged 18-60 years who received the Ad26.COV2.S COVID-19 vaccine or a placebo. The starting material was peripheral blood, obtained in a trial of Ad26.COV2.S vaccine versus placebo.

For the CDR3, the DNA is TGTGCCACCAAACCCTACTCTGGAAACACCATATATTTT. Its translation: CATKPYSGNTIYF. This chain connects TRBV19 to TRBJ1-3; D call uncertain. Germline V lookup: CDR1 LNHDA, CDR2 SQIVND (reference sequence). There are 13 residues in the CDR3. V was clipped by 10 bases and J by 0 bases, with 10 bases between them.